The 2 T cell receptor beta chains below all came from one sample that was sequenced in a study of T cell repertoires in cytomegalovirus infection. From the reads, TCRdb called clonotypes with MiXCR, one entry per CDR3 protein. The sample lists 250,000 or so distinct CDR3 sequences; approximately 17% were seen once. The sample consisted of CD8+ T cells from PBMCs. The receptor set was obtained from a human donor in good health (CMV status not recorded). Some clones in this sample may be carry-over from other donors' samples.

The chain links TRBV7-9 to TRBJ1-4; 9 nucleotides align to TRBD1. The V gene end was trimmed by 4 bases and the J gene end by 8 bases; junction bases not matched to a gene: 5. This CDR3 comprises 14 residues. From germline, CDR1 is SEHNR and CDR2 FQNEAQ (reference sequence). The CDR3 protein is CASSSGTGQEKLFF. CDR3 DNA sequence: TGTGCCAGCAGCTCCGGGACAGGGCAAGAAAAACTGTTTTTT.

V gene TRBV5-4 combines with J gene TRBJ2-1, with D uncertain. The CDR3 is 15 amino acids. Between the trimmed V and J ends, which lost 0 bases and 0 bases, there was a span of 7 bases. Germline lookup yields CDR1 SGHNT and CDR2 YYREEE (reference sequence). Written as DNA, the CDR3 is TGTGCCAGCAGCTTGGGCAGCCTCTCCTACAATGAGCAGTTCTTC. Its translation: CASSLGSLSYNEQFF.